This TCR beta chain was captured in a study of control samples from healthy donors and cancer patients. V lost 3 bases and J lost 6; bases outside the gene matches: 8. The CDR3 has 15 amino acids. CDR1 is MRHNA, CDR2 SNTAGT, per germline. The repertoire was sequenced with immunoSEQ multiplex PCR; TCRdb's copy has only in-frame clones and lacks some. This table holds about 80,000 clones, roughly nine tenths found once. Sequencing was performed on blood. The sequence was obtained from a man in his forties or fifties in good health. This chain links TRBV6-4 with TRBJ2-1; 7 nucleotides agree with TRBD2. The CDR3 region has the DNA TGTGCCAGCAGTGATAACCGGGGAGGGGTCAATGAGCAGTTCTTC. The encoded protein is CASSDNRGGVNEQFF.